This TCR beta chain was captured in a study of T cells after yellow fever vaccination. This clonotype has ten or more counts. Its antigen is undetermined. The study, taken as a whole, reports: After the booster, 96% of CD4 and more than 75% of CD8 primary-response clones were re-detected.

Trimming pared 1 base from V and 8 bases from J, leaving 5 bases between. The germline V gene encodes CDR1 LGHDT and CDR2 YNNKEL (reference sequence). The CDR3 is 12 residues long. Production of TCR cDNA was by 5'RACE template switching, which also added a universal primer site and UMIs. MiXCR, run by TCRdb on the 5' RACE reads, gives a single entry per CDR3 protein. The sample contains 310,000 or so distinct CDR3 sequences, around 3.9% of which appear only once. The sequencing used PBMCs, collected on the day of the yellow fever booster vaccination. V is TRBV3-1 and J is TRBJ1-4; unclear D gene. This sequence was found in a man aged 18 to 35 who received the YFV17D yellow fever vaccine. The CDR3 reads CASSQGHEKLFF. CDR3 DNA: TGTGCCAGCAGCCAAGGCCACGAAAAACTGTTTTTT. Using reference TRBV3-1 and TRBJ1-4 for the parts outside the CDR3, the full variable domain is DTAVSQTPKYLVTQMGNDKSIKCEQNLGHDTMYWYKQDSKKFLKIMFSYNNKELIINETVPNRFSPKSPDKAHLNLHINSLELGDSAVYFCASSQGHEKLFFGSGTQLSVL.